This T cell receptor beta chain was retrieved from a study of technical replicates of blood from four donors. The CDR3 runs to 14 residues. From germline, CDR1 is LNHDA and CDR2 SQIVND (reference sequence). V shed 7 bases and J shed 5 bases, with 18 bases lying between them. The method was immunoSEQ multiplex PCR; TCRdb's version includes in-frame clones alone and lacks a portion of them. There are around 92,000 clones in the sample; around 95% occur only once, and over 0.2% lies in the top ten. Sequencing was carried out using T cells isolated from PBMCs. This sequence joins TRBV19 and TRBJ2-7, with TRBD1 as a possible D gene (6 bases). This receptor was obtained from a human donor in good health. For the CDR3, the DNA is TGTGCCAGTACCCGGACAGCCGCTAGCCACGAGCAGTACTTC. Translation: CASTRTAASHEQYF.